The clone carrying this T cell receptor beta chain has just a few counts. The data were obtained in a study of patients and donors after allogeneic stem cell transplantation. CDR1 is MNHNS, CDR2 SASEGT, per germline. CDR3 size: 16 residues. V was shortened by 6 bases and J by 2 bases, with 14 bases between the two germline ends. TCRdb reprocessed the RT-PCR reads with MiXCR, giving one entry per CDR3 protein. The table lists about 960,000 distinct CDR3 sequences, roughly 18% of them singletons. This sequence was found in a human donor who was either an allogeneic HSCT recipient or a stem cell or donor lymphocyte infusion donor (not recorded which). It is not recorded whose cells these are; they may come from a transplant donor. Sequencing was done on a sample of blood, either unsorted or a sorted T cell fraction (not recorded which). The chain combines TRBV6-1 with TRBJ1-6, with D perhaps matching TRBD1 (5 bases). The CDR3 coding sequence is TGTGCCAGCAGGGCTGGAGGGGTGCCCTATAATTCACCCCTCCACTTT. It codes for CASRAGGVPYNSPLHF.